This T cell receptor beta chain appears in the sequencing data of a study of PD-1 blockade in classical Hodgkin lymphoma. Germline V gives CDR1 SGHDT, CDR2 YYEEEE. CDR3 length: 14 residues. J was trimmed by 4 bases and V by 4 bases; bases with no gene match: 4. With no exception, relapse followed autologous stem cell transplantation in all patients, and brentuximab vedotin exposure varied. Findings and limits, study-wide: Why the repertoires differ is still unclear, perhaps disease activity or prior therapy. The study reported lower baseline TCR diversity in newly diagnosed patients than in healthy donors.

A note on this clone: What it binds is not known.

The table came from immunoSEQ multiplex PCR; TCRdb's copy has only in-frame clones and leaves some out. The sample holds roughly 40,000 clones; approximately 64% are singletons and the top ten take less than 4%. This specimen was peripheral blood mononuclear cells (PBMCs), taken at baseline. The chain is built from TRBV5-6 and TRBJ1-4, with 7 bases identical to TRBD1. The clonotype originates from a human donor with classical Hodgkin lymphoma. CDR3 bases: TGTGCCAGCAGCGTGGGACAGAATAATGAAAAACTGTTTTTT. This sequence encodes CASSVGQNNEKLFF.